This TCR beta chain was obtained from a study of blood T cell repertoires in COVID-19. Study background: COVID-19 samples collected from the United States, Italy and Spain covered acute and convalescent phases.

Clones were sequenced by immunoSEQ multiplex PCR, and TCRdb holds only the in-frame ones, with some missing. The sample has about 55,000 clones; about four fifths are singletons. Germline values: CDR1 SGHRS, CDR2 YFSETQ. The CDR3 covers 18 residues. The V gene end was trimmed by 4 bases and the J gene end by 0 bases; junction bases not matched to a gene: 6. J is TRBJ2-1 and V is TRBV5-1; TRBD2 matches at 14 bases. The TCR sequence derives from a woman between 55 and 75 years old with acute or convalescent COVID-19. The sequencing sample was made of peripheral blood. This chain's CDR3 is CASSTTSGREFSYNEQFF. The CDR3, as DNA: TGCGCCAGCAGCACGACTAGCGGGAGGGAATTCTCCTACAATGAGCAGTTCTTC. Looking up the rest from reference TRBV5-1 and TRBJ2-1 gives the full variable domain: KAGVTQTPRYLIKTRGQQVTLSCSPISGHRSVSWYQQTPGQGLQFLFEYFSETQRNKGNFPGRFSGRQFSNSRSEMNVSTLELGDSALYLCASSTTSGREFSYNEQFFGPGTRLTVL.